The clone carrying this T cell receptor beta chain turned up a few times. Its antigen is unidentified. TCRdb re-derived calls from the 5' RACE reads in MiXCR, one entry per CDR3 protein. The top ten clones hold about 22% of a sample with about 340,000 distinct CDR3 sequences, approximately 16% of them seen once. The source of the sample is a study of T-cell memory formation after mild COVID-19. Germline CDR1 is SGDLS and CDR2 is YYNGEE. After removal of 0 bases from V and 6 bases from J, the junction contained 3 bases not matched to a gene. This CDR3 comprises 14 residues. Overall study results and limits: Contracting CD4+ clones lay largely in CM and EM, with CD8+ ones residing in EMRA. Detection of some responders pre-infection suggested pre-existing cross-reactive memory T cells participated.

The rearrangement joins TRBV9 to TRBJ1-2, with TRBD1 matching 9 bases. This receptor was obtained from a man between 18 and 35 years old who had mild COVID-19 (a few samples of this study predate the infection). Cell type and time point are not known. Sequencing was carried out using PBMCs or a T cell subset sorted from them (not recorded which). This CDR3 reads CASSVARTGDGYTF. The CDR3 DNA sequence: TGTGCCAGCAGCGTAGCCAGGACAGGGGATGGCTACACCTTC.